This T cell receptor beta chain is from a study of blood T cell repertoires in COVID-19. Across the study: Both acute and convalescent COVID-19 samples were obtained from the United States, Italy and Spain. In each case, the material was cDNA or gDNA derived from T cells, B-cell-depleted T cells, or PBMCs.

In the study's own analysis: Estimation of nucleated cell counts was performed using reference gene primer amplification. The protocol was immunoSEQ multiplex PCR, while the TCRdb copy is restricted to in-frame clones and leaves out a portion. V, J and clone size reflect that table, while D and trimming were determined from the DNA. The sample includes about 120,000 clones, less than 90% of them seen just once. The CDR3 is 14 residues long. With V trimmed by 6 bases and J by 4 bases, 5 bases remained unmatched. Germline V gene sequence: CDR1 LNHDA, CDR2 SQIVND (reference sequence). The receptor was derived from an elderly woman with acute or convalescent COVID-19. Input material: peripheral blood. The chain is built from TRBV19 and TRBJ1-5, with 8 bases lining up with TRBD1. The CDR3 bases are TGTGCCAGTAGCCCTACAGGGGGAAATCAGCCCCAGCATTTT. It translates to CASSPTGGNQPQHF.